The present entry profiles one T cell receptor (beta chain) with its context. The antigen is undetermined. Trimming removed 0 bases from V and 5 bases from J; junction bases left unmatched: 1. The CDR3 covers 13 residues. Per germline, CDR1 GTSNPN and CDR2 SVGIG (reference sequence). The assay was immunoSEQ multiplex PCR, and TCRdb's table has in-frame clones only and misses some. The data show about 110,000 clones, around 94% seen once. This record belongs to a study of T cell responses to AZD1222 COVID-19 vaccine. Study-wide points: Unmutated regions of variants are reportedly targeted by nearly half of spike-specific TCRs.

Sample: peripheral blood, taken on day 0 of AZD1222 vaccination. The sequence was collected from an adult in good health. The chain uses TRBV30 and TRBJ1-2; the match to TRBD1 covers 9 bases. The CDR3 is CAWSVGTGYGYTF. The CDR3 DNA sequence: TGTGCCTGGAGTGTCGGGACAGGGTATGGCTACACCTTC.